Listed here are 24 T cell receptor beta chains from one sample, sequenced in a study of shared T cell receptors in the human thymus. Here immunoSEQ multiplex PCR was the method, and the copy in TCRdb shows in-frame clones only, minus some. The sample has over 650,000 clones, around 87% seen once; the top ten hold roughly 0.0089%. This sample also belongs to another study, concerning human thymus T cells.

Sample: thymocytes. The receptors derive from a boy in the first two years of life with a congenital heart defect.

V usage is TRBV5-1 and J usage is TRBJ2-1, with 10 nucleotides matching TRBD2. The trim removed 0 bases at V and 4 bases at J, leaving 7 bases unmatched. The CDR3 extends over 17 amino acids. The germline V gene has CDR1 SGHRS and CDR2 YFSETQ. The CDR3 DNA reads TGCGCCAGCAGCTTGGCCGGGGGAGCGGGGGGGTACAATGAGCAGTTCTTC. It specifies CASSLAGGAGGYNEQFF.

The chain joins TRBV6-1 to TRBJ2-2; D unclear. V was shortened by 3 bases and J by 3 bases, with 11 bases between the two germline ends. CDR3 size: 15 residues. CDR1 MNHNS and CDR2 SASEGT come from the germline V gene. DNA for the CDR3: TGTGCCAGCAGTGATGTCCCCTCCTACACCGGGGAGCTGTTTTTT. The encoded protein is CASSDVPSYTGELFF.

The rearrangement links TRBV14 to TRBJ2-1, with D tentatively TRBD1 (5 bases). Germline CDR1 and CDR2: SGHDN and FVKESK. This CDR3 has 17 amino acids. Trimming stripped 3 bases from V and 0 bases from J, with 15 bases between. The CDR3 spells CASSHQLTVSSYNEQFF. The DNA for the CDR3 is TGTGCCAGCAGCCACCAGCTGACAGTTAGCTCCTACAATGAGCAGTTCTTC.

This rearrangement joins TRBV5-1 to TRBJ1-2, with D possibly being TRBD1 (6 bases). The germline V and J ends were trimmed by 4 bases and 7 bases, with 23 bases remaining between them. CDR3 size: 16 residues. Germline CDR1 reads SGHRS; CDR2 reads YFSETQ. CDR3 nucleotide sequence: TGCGCCAGCAGCCCAAAGGGGGGGGTGGTATATTTTGGCTACACCTTC. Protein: CASSPKGGVVYFGYTF. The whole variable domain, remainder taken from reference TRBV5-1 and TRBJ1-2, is KAGVTQTPRYLIKTRGQQVTLSCSPISGHRSVSWYQQTPGQGLQFLFEYFSETQRNKGNFPGRFSGRQFSNSRSEMNVSTLELGDSALYLCASSPKGGVVYFGYTFGSGTRLTVV.

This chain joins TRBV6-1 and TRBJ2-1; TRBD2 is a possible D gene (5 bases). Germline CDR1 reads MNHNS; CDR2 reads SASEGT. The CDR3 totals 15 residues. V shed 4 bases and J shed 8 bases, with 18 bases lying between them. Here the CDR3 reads CASSVADPEVHEQFF. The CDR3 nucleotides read TGTGCCAGCAGTGTGGCGGACCCGGAGGTCCATGAGCAGTTCTTC.

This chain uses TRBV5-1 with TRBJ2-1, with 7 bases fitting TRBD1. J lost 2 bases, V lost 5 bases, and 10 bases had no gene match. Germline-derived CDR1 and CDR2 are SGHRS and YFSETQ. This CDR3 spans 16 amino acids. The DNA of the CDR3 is TGCGCCAGCAGTCCCGAGCAGGGGGACCCCTACAATGAGCAGTTCTTC. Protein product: CASSPEQGDPYNEQFF.

CDR3 amino acids: CSVEVEGAQSFNYGYTF. Here the CDR3 DNA reads TGCAGCGTTGAAGTAGAAGGGGCCCAAAGCTTTAACTATGGCTACACCTTC. This sequence joins TRBV29-1 and TRBJ1-2; TRBD1 is a possible D gene (5 bases). This CDR3 region has 17 residues. Trimming pared 1 base from V and 1 base from J, leaving 19 bases between. The V gene's germline CDR1 is SQVTM and CDR2 ANQGSEA. Full variable domain (rest looked up from reference TRBV29-1 and TRBJ1-2): SAVISQKPSRDICQRGTSLTIQCQVDSQVTMMFWYRQQPGQSLTLIATANQGSEATYESGFVIDKFPISRPNLTFSTLTVSNMSPEDSSIYLCSVEVEGAQSFNYGYTFGSGTRLTVV.

CDR3 in DNA: TGCGCCAGCAGCCAAGATACCGGGGGGCCTCTCTACGAGCAGTACTTC. Translated: CASSQDTGGPLYEQYF. This rearrangement joins TRBV4-3 to TRBJ2-7, with D perhaps TRBD2 (7 bases). The germline gives CDR1 LGHNA, CDR2 YSLEER. This CDR3 spans 16 amino acids. The V end was cut by 0 bases, the J end by 3 bases, with 15 bases between.

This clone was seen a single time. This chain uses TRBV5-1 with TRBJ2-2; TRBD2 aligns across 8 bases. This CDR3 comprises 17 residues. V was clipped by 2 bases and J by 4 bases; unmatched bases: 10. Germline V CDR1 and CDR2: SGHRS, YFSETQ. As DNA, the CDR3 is TGCGCCAGCAGCTTCAGAGGAAGCGGGAGAGGCACCGGGGAGCTGTTTTTT. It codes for CASSFRGSGRGTGELFF.

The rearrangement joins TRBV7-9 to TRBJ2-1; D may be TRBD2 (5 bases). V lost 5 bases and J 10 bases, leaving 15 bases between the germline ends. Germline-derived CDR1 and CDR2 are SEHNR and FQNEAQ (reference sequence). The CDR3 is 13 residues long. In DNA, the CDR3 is TGTGCCAGCAGCCTACCGAGCGGTCGGGAGCAGTTCTTC. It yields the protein CASSLPSGREQFF. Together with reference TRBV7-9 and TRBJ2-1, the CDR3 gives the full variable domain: DTGVSQNPRHKITKRGQNVTFRCDPISEHNRLYWYRQTLGQGPEFLTYFQNEAQLEKSRLLSDRFSAERPKGSFSTLEIQRTEQGDSAMYLCASSLPSGREQFFGPGTRLTVL.

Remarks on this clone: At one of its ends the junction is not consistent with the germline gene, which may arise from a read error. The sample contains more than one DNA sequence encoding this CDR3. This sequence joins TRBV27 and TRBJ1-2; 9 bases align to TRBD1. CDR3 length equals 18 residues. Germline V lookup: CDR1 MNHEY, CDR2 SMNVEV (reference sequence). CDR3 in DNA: TGCGCCAGCAGTTTAGTTATGGGACAGGGAATCAACTTGGGTGGCTACACCTTC. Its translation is CASSLVMGQGINLGGYTF.

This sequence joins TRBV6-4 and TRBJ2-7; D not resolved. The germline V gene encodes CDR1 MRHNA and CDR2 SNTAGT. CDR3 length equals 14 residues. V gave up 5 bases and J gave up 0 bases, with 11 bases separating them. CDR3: CASSPKPYSYEQYF. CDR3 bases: TGTGCCAGCAGTCCCAAGCCGTACTCCTACGAGCAGTACTTC.

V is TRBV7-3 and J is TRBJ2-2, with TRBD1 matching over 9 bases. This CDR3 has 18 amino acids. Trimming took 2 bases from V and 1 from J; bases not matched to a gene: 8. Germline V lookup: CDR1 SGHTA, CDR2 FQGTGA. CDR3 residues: CASSLFGRGQGNTGELFF. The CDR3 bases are TGTGCCAGCAGCTTATTTGGCCGGGGACAGGGGAACACCGGGGAGCTGTTTTTT.

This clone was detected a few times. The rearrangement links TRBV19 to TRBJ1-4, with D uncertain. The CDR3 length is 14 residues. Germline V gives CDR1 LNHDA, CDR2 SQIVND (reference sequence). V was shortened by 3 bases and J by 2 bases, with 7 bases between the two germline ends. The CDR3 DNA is TGTGCCAGTAGTATGGGAGCCACTAATGAAAAACTGTTTTTT. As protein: CASSMGATNEKLFF.

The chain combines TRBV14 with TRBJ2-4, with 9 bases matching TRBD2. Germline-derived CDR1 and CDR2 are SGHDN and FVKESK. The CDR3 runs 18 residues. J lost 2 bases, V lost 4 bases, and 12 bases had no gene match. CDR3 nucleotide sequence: TGTGCCAGCAGCCGCTGGGAAGAGACTAGCGGATCCAAAAACATTCAGTACTTC. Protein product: CASSRWEETSGSKNIQYF.

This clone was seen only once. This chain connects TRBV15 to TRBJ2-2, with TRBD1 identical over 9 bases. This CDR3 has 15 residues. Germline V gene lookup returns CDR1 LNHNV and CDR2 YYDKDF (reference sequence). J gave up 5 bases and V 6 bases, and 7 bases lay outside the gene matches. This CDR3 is CATREPGQGTGELFF. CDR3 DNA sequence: TGTGCCACCAGGGAGCCGGGACAGGGTACCGGGGAGCTGTTTTTT.

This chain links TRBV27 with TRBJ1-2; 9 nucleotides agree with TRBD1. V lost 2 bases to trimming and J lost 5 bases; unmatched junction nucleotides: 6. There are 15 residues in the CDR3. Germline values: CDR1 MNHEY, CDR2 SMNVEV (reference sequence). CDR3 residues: CASSLRGQGRYGYTF. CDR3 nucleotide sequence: TGTGCCAGCAGTTTAAGGGGACAGGGTCGGTATGGCTACACCTTC.

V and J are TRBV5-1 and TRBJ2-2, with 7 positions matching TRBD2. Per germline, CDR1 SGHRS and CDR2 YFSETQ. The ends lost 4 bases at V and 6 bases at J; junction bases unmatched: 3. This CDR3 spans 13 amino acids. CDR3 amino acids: CASSPSGPGELFF. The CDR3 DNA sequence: TGCGCCAGCAGCCCTAGCGGCCCCGGGGAGCTGTTTTTT.

The CDR3 DNA sequence: TGCGCCAGCAGCTTGGGCACTCTCTACGAGCAGTACTTC. This encodes CASSLGTLYEQYF. The rearrangement links TRBV5-1 to TRBJ2-7; D gene uncertain. CDR3 length: 13 amino acids. CDR1 and CDR2 from the germline V gene are SGHRS and YFSETQ. Between the trimmed V and J ends, which lost 0 bases and 3 bases, there was a span of 7 bases.

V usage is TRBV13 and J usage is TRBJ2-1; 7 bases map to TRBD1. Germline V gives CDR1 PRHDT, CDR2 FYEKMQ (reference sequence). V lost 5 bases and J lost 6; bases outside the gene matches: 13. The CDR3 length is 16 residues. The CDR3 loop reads CASSENDRVTFNEQFF. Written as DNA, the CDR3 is TGTGCCAGCAGCGAGAACGACAGGGTAACATTCAATGAGCAGTTCTTC.

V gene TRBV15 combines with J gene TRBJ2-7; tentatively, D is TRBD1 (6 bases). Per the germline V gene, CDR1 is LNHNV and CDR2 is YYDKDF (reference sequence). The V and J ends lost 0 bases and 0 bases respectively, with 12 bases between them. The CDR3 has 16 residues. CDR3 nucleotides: TGTGCCACCAGCAGAGATCAGACAGGTTTCTCCTACGAGCAGTACTTC. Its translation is CATSRDQTGFSYEQYF.

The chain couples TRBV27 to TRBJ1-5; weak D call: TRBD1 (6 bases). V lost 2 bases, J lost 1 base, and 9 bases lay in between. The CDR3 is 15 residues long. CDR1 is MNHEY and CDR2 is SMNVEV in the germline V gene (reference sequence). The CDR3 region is CASSLQGPSNQPQHF. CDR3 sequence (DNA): TGTGCCAGCAGTTTACAGGGGCCGAGCAATCAGCCCCAGCATTTT.

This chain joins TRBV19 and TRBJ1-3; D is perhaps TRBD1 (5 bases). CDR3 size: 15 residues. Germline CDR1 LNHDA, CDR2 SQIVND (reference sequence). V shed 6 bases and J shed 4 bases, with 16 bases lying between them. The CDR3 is CASRMDKLIGNTIYF. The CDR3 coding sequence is TGTGCCAGTAGGATGGACAAACTAATCGGAAACACCATATATTTT.

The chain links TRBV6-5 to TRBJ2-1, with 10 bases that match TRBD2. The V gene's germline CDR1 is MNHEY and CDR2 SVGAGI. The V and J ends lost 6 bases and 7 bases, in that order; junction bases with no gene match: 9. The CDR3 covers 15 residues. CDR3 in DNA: TGTGCCAGCAGAGCCCCTAGCGGGAGTTGGAATGAGCAGTTCTTC. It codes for CASRAPSGSWNEQFF.